This T cell receptor beta chain was recorded in a study of beta chain features in type 1 diabetes. Isolated RNA was reverse transcribed in full, so expressed TCRB transcripts were sequenced. TCRdb's copy holds only in-frame clones and misses some; the assay was immunoSEQ multiplex PCR. The sample yields hundreds of thousands of clones, around 13% seen once. This CDR3 is 18 amino acids long. V shed 1 base and J 0 bases; nucleotides not matched to a gene: 9. Germline CDR1 LGHNA, CDR2 YSLEER. This clone was detected a few times. The sequencing sample was made of naive CD4+ T cells from blood. The source of this sequence is a man between 18 and 29 years old in good health. This sequence joins TRBV4-3 and TRBJ2-1; TRBD2 matches at 7 bases. The CDR3 reads CASSQVWVGGNSYNEQFF. The CDR3 coding sequence is TGCGCCAGCAGCCAAGTTTGGGTGGGAGGGAACTCCTACAATGAGCAGTTCTTC.